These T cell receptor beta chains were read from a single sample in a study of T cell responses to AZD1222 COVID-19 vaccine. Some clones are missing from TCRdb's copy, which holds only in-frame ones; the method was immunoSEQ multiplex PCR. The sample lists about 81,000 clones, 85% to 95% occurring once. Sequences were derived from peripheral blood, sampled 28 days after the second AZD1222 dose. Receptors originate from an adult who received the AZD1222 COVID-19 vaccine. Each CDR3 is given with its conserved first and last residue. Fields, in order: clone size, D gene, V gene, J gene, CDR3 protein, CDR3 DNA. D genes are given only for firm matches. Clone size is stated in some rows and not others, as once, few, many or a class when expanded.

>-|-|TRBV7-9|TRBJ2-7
CASSSRQTYEQYF
TGTGCCAGCAGCTCGCGACAGACCTACGAGCAGTACTTC
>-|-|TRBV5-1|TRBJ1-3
CASSLPLGTNSGNTIYF
TGCGCCAGCAGCCTGCCACTAGGCACCAACTCTGGAAACACCATATATTTT
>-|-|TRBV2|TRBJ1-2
CASRDGNYGYTF
TGTGCCAGCCGGGACGGAAACTATGGCTACACCTTC
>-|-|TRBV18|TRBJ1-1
CASSPRQNTEAFF
TGTGCCAGCTCACCCAGACAGAACACTGAAGCTTTCTTT
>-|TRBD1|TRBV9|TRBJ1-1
CASTPTWTGGNTEAFF
TGTGCCAGCACCCCGACCTGGACAGGGGGGAACACTGAAGCTTTCTTT
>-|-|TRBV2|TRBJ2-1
CASSEALGPDGNEQFF
TGTGCCAGCAGTGAAGCCCTTGGTCCCGATGGGAATGAGCAGTTCTTC
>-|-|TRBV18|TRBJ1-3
CASSPIADGNTIYF
TGTGCCAGCTCACCAATCGCAGACGGAAACACCATATATTTT
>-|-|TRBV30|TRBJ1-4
CAWSVGPNNEKLFF
TGTGCCTGGAGTGTGGGCCCGAACAATGAAAAACTGTTTTTT
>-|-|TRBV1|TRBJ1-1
CTSSQGIRGCTEAFF
TGCACCAGCAGCCAAGGAATAAGGGGTTGCACTGAAGCTTTCTTT
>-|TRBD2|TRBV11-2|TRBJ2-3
CASSLTGAGDSTDTQYF
TGTGCCAGCAGCTTAACAGGAGCGGGGGATAGCACAGATACGCAGTATTTT
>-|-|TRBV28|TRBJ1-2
CASSMGDYGYTF
TGTGCCAGCAGTATGGGGGATTATGGCTACACCTTC
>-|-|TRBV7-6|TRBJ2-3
CASSLRWVGTTDTQYF
TGTGCCAGCAGCTTACGTTGGGTAGGGACCACAGATACGCAGTATTTT
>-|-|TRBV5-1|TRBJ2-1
CASRERDNEQFF
TGCGCCAGCAGGGAAAGGGACAATGAGCAGTTCTTC
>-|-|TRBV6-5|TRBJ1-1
CASSSGAAIPEAFF
TGTGCCAGCTCGTCCGGGGCAGCGATCCCTGAAGCTTTCTTT
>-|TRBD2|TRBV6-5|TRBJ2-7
CASSYSAPGGGYEQYF
TGTGCCAGCAGTTACTCGGCTCCGGGGGGTGGTTACGAGCAGTACTTC
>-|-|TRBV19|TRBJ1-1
CASSLGASDPDTEAFF
TGTGCCAGTAGTCTCGGGGCCTCTGACCCTGACACTGAAGCTTTCTTT
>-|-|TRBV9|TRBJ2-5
CASSVSVAGQETQYF
TGTGCCAGCAGCGTCTCAGTAGCAGGGCAAGAGACCCAGTACTTC
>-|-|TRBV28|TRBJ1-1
CASSLGGRINTEAFF
TGTGCCAGCAGCCTAGGTGGCCGAATTAACACTGAAGCTTTCTTT
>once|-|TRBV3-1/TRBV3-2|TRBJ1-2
CASSQLADVYGYTF
TGTGCCAGCAGCCAACTGGCGGACGTCTATGGCTACACCTTC
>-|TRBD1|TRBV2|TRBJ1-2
CASSEGGTGSGYTF
TGTGCCAGCAGTGAAGGTGGGACAGGTTCCGGCTACACCTTC
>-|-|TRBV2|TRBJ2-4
CASSESPGGQSRSYF
TGTGCCAGCAGTGAATCCCCCGGGGGTCAATCGAGGTCGTACTTC
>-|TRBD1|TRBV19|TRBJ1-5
CASAGQADQPQHF
TGTGCCAGTGCGGGACAGGCCGATCAGCCCCAGCATTTT
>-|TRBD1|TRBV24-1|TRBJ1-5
CATSDPGTVHSNQPQHF
TGTGCCACCAGTGATCCCGGGACAGTTCATAGCAATCAGCCCCAGCATTTT
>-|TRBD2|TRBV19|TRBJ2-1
CASTGLAGGNEQFF
TGTGCCAGTACTGGTTTAGCGGGAGGCAATGAGCAGTTCTTC
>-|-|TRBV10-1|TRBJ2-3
CASSRDTDTDTQYF
TGCGCCAGCAGTCGGGACACGGACACAGATACGCAGTATTTT
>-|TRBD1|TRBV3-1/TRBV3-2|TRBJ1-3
CASSHDARGPGNTIYF
TGTGCCAGCAGCCACGACGCCAGGGGGCCTGGAAACACCATATATTTT
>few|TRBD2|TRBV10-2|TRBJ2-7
CASSESTSGNEYF
TGCGCCAGCAGTGAGTCGACTAGCGGGAACGAGTACTTC
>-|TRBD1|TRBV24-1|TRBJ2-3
CATGQGTDTQYF
TGTGCCACCGGACAGGGCACAGATACGCAGTATTTT
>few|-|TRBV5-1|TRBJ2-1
CASRYSGSSYNEQFF
TGCGCCAGCAGATACTCGGGGAGCTCCTACAATGAGCAGTTCTTC
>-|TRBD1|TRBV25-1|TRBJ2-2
CASSPRRGPGVRGELFF
TGTGCCAGCTCTCCCCGCAGGGGGCCGGGAGTTCGCGGGGAGCTGTTTTTT
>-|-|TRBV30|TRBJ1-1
CAWSRQTNTEAFF
TGTGCCTGGAGCCGACAGACGAACACTGAAGCTTTCTTT
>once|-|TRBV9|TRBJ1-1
CASSSFLGEAFF
TGTGCCAGCAGCTCTTTCCTGGGGGAAGCTTTCTTT
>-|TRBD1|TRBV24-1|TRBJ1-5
CATSDSRQGDQPQHF
TGTGCCACCAGTGATTCCAGACAGGGGGATCAGCCCCAGCATTTT
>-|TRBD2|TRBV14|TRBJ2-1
CASSQGGPSGRRDEQFF
TGTGCCAGCAGCCAAGGGGGGCCGAGCGGGAGACGGGATGAGCAGTTCTTC
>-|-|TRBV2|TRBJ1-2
CASSEEGSSGYTF
TGTGCCAGCAGTGAGGAGGGGTCGAGCGGCTACACCTTC
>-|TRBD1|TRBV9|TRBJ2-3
CASSPGRGPGDTQYF
TGTGCCAGCAGCCCAGGCAGGGGGCCCGGAGATACGCAGTATTTT
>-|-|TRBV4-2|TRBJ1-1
CASSQGATTMNTEAFF
TGTGCCAGCAGCCAAGGGGCGACGACTATGAACACTGAAGCTTTCTTT
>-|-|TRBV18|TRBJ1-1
CASSPPRGANTEAFF
TGTGCCAGCTCACCACCCCGGGGAGCGAACACTGAAGCTTTCTTT
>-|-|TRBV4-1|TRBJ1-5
CASSQDPGRVGPQHF
TGCGCCAGCAGCCAAGATCCGGGCAGGGTGGGTCCCCAGCATTTT
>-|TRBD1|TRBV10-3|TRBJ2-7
CAIQQGAPAYEQYF
TGTGCCATTCAGCAGGGGGCGCCGGCCTACGAGCAGTACTTC
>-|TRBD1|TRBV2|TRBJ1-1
CASSGTGLGTEAFF
TGTGCCAGCAGTGGGACAGGGTTGGGCACTGAAGCTTTCTTT
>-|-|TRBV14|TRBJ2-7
CASSQPPGSEYF
TGTGCCAGCAGCCAACCTCCGGGGAGTGAGTACTTC
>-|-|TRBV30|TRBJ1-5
CAWRPSGADNQPQHF
TGTGCCTGGAGGCCGTCGGGGGCTGACAATCAGCCCCAGCATTTT
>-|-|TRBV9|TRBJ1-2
CASSARGNYGYTF
TGTGCCAGCAGCGCCAGGGGTAACTATGGCTACACCTTC
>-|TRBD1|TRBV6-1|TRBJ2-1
CASSDYFGQGSSYNEQFF
TGTGCCAGCAGTGATTATTTCGGACAGGGCAGCTCCTACAATGAGCAGTTCTTC
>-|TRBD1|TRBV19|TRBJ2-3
CASRPSRGQGPDTQYF
TGTGCCAGTAGGCCTTCCCGGGGACAGGGACCAGATACGCAGTATTTT
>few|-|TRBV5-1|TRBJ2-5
CASSLDRGIETQYF
TGCGCCAGCAGCTTGGATCGAGGTATAGAGACCCAGTACTTC
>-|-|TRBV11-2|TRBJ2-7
CASSLDLGWLTSRYEQYF
TGTGCCAGCAGCTTAGATCTAGGGTGGTTGACTAGTAGATACGAGCAGTACTTC